This T cell receptor (beta chain) was observed in a study of T cells in Graves' hyperthyroidism and ophthalmopathy. Study-level results: In blood, most of the thyroid clonotypes expanded above 0.001 were also present.

Across 18 months, stable Graves' hyperthyroidism was marked by no progression to ophthalmopathy. The CDR3 consists of 15 residues. V was shortened by 1 base and J by 3 bases, with 12 bases between the two germline ends. The germline gives CDR1 SEHNR, CDR2 FQNEAQ (reference sequence). From RNA transcripts, TCR beta CDR3 regions were amplified. HTBI primers were the set used in a first-round RT-PCR of the TCR CDR3. TCRdb re-called the multiplex PCR reads with MiXCR, one entry per CDR3 protein. The table shows roughly 580,000 distinct CDR3 sequences, with about half occurring only once. As regards this clonotype: Its antigen is undetermined.

The sequence came from a woman younger than 35 with Graves' hyperthyroidism. The V and J genes are TRBV7-9 and TRBJ1-1; D uncertain. The sequenced material came from peripheral blood or thyroid tissue (not recorded which). This CDR3 is CASSLVVPLDTEAFF. The CDR3 DNA reads TGTGCCAGCAGCTTAGTCGTTCCGCTGGACACTGAAGCTTTCTTT.